These 16 T cell receptor beta chains came from one sample sequenced in a study of cytomegalovirus exposure and HLA in healthy donors. 13 Jbeta primers and 60 Vbeta primers were used for the PCR. The table came from immunoSEQ multiplex PCR; TCRdb's copy has only in-frame clones and leaves some out. Of over 150,000 clones listed, approximately 80% are singletons. Sequencing used PBMCs. These receptors all come from a man between 18 and 29 years old in good health and CMV-seropositive.

This clone showed up just a few times. The chain joins TRBV5-1 to TRBJ1-1; D not resolved. Germline lookup yields CDR1 SGHRS and CDR2 YFSETQ. V lost 0 bases and J lost 0, with 6 bases in between. This CDR3 contains 14 residues. The CDR3 sequence: CASSLGHMNTEAFF. CDR3 sequence (DNA): TGCGCCAGCAGCTTGGGACATATGAACACTGAAGCTTTCTTT.

The chain couples TRBV2 to TRBJ2-7; possible D gene TRBD2, 7 bases. The germline V and J ends were trimmed by 8 bases and 3 bases, with 23 bases remaining between them. CDR1 SNHLY and CDR2 FYNNEI come from the germline V gene. The CDR3 consists of 16 residues. CDR3 sequence (DNA): TGTGCCAGCTCCGAAGGGGGGGCCCCAACCCTCTACGAGCAGTACTTC. Its translation is CASSEGGAPTLYEQYF. Full variable domain (outside the CDR3, taken from reference TRBV2 and TRBJ2-7): EPEVTQTPSHQVTQMGQEVILRCVPISNHLYFYWYRQILGQKVEFLVSFYNNEISEKSEIFDDQFSVERPDGSNFTLKIRSTKLEDSAMYFCASSEGGAPTLYEQYFGPGTRLTVT.

The chain carries TRBV4-3 and TRBJ2-3; perhaps TRBD2 as D (5 bases). The length of the CDR3 is 17 residues. CDR1 and CDR2 (germline): LGHNA, YSLEER. V lost 0 bases and J 3 bases, leaving 16 bases between the germline ends. CDR3 region: CASSQDRVEVGTDTQYF. CDR3 coding DNA: TGCGCCAGCAGCCAAGATCGGGTGGAGGTGGGAACAGATACGCAGTATTTT.

This clone was detected only a few times. This sequence joins TRBV29-1 and TRBJ1-1; 8 bases agree with TRBD1. Per the germline V gene, CDR1 is SQVTM and CDR2 is ANQGSEA. Unmatched junction bases numbered 1, after V lost 6 bases and J lost 1 base. The CDR3 is 12 amino acids. CDR3 protein: CSVGQANTEAFF. The CDR3 nucleotides read TGCAGCGTGGGACAGGCGAACACTGAAGCTTTCTTT.

J is TRBJ1-4 and V is TRBV6-5; the D is unclear. Germline values: CDR1 MNHEY, CDR2 SVGAGI. Trimming took 0 bases from V and 8 from J, leaving 16 bases between them. The CDR3 runs to 16 residues. The CDR3 sequence: CASSYSIGVTGEKLFF. Here the CDR3 DNA reads TGTGCCAGCAGTTACTCGATTGGGGTTACGGGAGAAAAACTGTTTTTT.

The chain has TRBV29-1 and TRBJ1-1; D is unclear. Germline CDR1 reads SQVTM; CDR2 reads ANQGSEA. Trimming left V 6 bases short and J 0 bases short, with 11 bases between. The CDR3 spans 13 residues. Here the CDR3 reads CSVLTLMNTEAFF. CDR3 coding DNA: TGCAGCGTCCTGACACTTATGAACACTGAAGCTTTCTTT.

The chain has TRBV10-1 and TRBJ2-3, with D possibly being TRBD1 (6 bases). This CDR3 has 10 residues. The germline V gene has CDR1 WNHNN and CDR2 SYGVQD (reference sequence). V lost 8 bases and J lost 6, with 6 bases in between. The CDR3 nucleotides are TGCGCCAGCGGGGGCGATACGCAGTATTTT. Translation: CASGGDTQYF.

The chain is built from TRBV29-1 and TRBJ2-1; the match to TRBD2 covers 9 bases. CDR3 length equals 17 residues. CDR1 is SQVTM, CDR2 ANQGSEA, per germline. V trimming: 4 bases; J trimming: 2 bases; junction bases outside the gene matches: 12. CDR3 DNA: TGCAGCGTTGTCGCCCGATTGGGCGGGAGGGCCTACAATGAGCAGTTCTTC. This translates into CSVVARLGGRAYNEQFF.

The CDR3 DNA sequence: TGTGCCAGCAGGTCCGGGAGATCCCGCACAGATACGCAGTATTTT. Residues: CASRSGRSRTDTQYF. This chain links TRBV9 with TRBJ2-3; D is possibly TRBD2 (6 bases). Germline V gene data show CDR1 as SGDLS and CDR2 as YYNGEE. The ends were cut back, 5 bases at V and 1 base at J, with 14 bases in the middle. This CDR3 is built from 15 residues.

The genes are TRBV9 and TRBJ2-1; possible D gene TRBD2, 6 bases. Between the trimmed V and J ends, which lost 3 bases and 8 bases, there was a span of 15 bases. This CDR3 is 14 amino acids long. Per germline, CDR1 SGDLS and CDR2 YYNGEE. In DNA form, the CDR3 reads TGTGCCAGCAGCGGACCACCGGGGGATGATGAGCAGTTCTTC. Its translation is CASSGPPGDDEQFF.

The chain is built from TRBV27 and TRBJ1-2, with D tentatively TRBD1 (5 bases). CDR1 and CDR2 from the germline V gene are MNHEY and SMNVEV (reference sequence). Trimming cost V 5 bases and J 3 bases, with 16 bases left between them. The CDR3 sequence is 15 residues long. The CDR3 region is CASSPRQREYYGYTF. The CDR3 DNA sequence: TGTGCCAGCAGTCCACGACAGCGGGAATACTATGGCTACACCTTC.

This clone appeared a few times. This rearrangement joins TRBV6-1 to TRBJ2-4, with 8 nucleotides matching TRBD1. The CDR3 covers 12 residues. From germline, CDR1 is MNHNS and CDR2 SASEGT. The J segment lost 12 bases and the V segment lost 11 bases, leaving 12 bases of the junction unmatched. The CDR3 here is CAGQGAPPNQYF. The CDR3 bases are TGTGCCGGCCAGGGGGCGCCCCCAAATCAGTACTTC.

This chain joins TRBV5-4 and TRBJ2-7, with 7 positions matching TRBD2. V dropped 0 bases and J dropped 0; count of bases not matched to a gene: 3. Germline loops: CDR1 SGHNT, CDR2 YYREEE (reference sequence). This CDR3 comprises 15 residues. CDR3 DNA sequence: TGTGCCAGCAGCTTGGAACTAGCGAACTCCTACGAGCAGTACTTC. Translated, it gives CASSLELANSYEQYF.

The chain couples TRBV29-1 to TRBJ2-5; D not certain. Per the germline V gene, CDR1 is SQVTM and CDR2 is ANQGSEA. Trimming cost V 4 bases and J 4 bases, with 13 bases left between them. The CDR3 consists of 13 residues. CDR3 DNA: TGCAGCGTTGTGGGCAGCCTGAGAGAGACCCAGTACTTC. Its translation: CSVVGSLRETQYF.

The chain couples TRBV10-3 to TRBJ2-7; D perhaps matches TRBD2 (6 bases). Germline loops: CDR1 ENHRY, CDR2 SYGVKD. V gave up 10 bases and J gave up 0 bases, with 16 bases separating them. The CDR3 extends over 14 amino acids. CDR3 residues: CATSGGRSSYEQYF. CDR3 DNA sequence: TGTGCCACCTCCGGGGGTCGAAGCTCCTACGAGCAGTACTTC.

This chain joins TRBV27 and TRBJ1-2, with D perhaps TRBD1 (6 bases). Trimming stripped 0 bases from V and 7 bases from J, with 9 bases between. The germline CDR1 and CDR2 sequences are MNHEY and SMNVEV (reference sequence). The CDR3 loop spans 13 amino acids. The CDR3 bases are TGTGCCAGCAGTTTATCGGGGGCAGGTGGCTACACCTTC. Its translation: CASSLSGAGGYTF.